The sample holds a few counts of the clone carrying this T cell receptor (beta chain). The data were obtained in a study of blood T cell repertoires in COVID-19. Turning to the study itself: Sites across the United States, Italy and Spain contributed samples from acute and convalescent COVID-19.

Generated by immunoSEQ multiplex PCR, the TCRdb table keeps only in-frame clones and is missing some. Among 85,000 to 130,000 clones listed, 60% to 80% were seen once. V shed 6 bases and J shed 0 bases, with 11 bases lying between them. Germline CDR1 is KGHDR and CDR2 is SFDVKD. This CDR3 has 15 amino acids. The specimen was peripheral blood. This chain connects TRBV24-1 to TRBJ2-1; weak D call: TRBD2 (6 bases). This clonotype originated in a human donor with acute or convalescent COVID-19. The donor label of this sample is uncertain. The CDR3 bases are TGTGCCACCAGTTCGCGGGATAGCTCCTACAATGAGCAGTTCTTC. Protein: CATSSRDSSYNEQFF.